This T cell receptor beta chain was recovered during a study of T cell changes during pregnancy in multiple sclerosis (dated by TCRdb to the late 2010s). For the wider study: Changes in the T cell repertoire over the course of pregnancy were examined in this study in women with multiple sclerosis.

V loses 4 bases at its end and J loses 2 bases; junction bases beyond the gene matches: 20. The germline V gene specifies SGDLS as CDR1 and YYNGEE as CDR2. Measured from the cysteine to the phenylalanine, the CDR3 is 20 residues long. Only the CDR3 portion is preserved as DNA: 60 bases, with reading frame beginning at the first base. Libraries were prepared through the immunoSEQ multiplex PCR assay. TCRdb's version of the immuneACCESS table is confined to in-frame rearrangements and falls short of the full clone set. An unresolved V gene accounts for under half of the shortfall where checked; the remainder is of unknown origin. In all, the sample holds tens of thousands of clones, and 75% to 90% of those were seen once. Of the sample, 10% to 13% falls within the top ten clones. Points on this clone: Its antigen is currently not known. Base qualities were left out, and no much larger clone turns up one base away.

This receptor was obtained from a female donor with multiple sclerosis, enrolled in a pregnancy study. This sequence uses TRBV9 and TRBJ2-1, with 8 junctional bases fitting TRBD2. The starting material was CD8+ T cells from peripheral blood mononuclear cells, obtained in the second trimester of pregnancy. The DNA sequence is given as TGTGCCAGCAGCCCCCTCGGGCGGGAGGTCTCCCCTGATCCCTACAATGAGCAGTTCTTC. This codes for CASSPLGREVSPDPYNEQFF. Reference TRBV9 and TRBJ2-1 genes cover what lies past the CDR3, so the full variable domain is DSGVTQTPKHLITATGQRVTLRCSPRSGDLSVYWYQQSLDQGLQFLIQYYNGEERAKGNILERFSAQQFPDLHSELNLSSLELGDSALYFCASSPLGREVSPDPYNEQFFGPGTRLTVL.